Only one count was recorded for the clone carrying this T cell receptor beta chain. The sample belongs to a study of CD8+CD57+ T cells in acquired aplastic anemia. Germline values: CDR1 SGHRS, CDR2 YFSETQ. This CDR3 is 16 amino acids long. With 4 bases removed from V and 6 bases from J, the gap between germline ends came to 20 bases. Profiling that covered TCR beta VDJ and CDR3 relied on genomic DNA as its template. Via MiXCR, TCRdb re-called the reads, giving one row per CDR3 protein. This sample has some 410,000 distinct CDR3 sequences, with around 68% found just once. This receptor was obtained from a human donor in good health, serving as a control. The V and J genes are TRBV5-1 and TRBJ2-1; a weak D match, TRBD2 (5 bases). Sequenced input: sorted CD4+, CD8+, or CD8+CD57+ T cells (not recorded which) from PBMCs. This chain's CDR3 is CASSPDPEENFNEQFF. The CDR3 coding sequence is TGCGCCAGCAGCCCCGACCCGGAGGAAAATTTCAATGAGCAGTTCTTC.